Detailed here is one TCR beta chain. This sample is part of a study of PD-L1 blockade in urothelial cancer. Study at large: Of about 30 patients, around 25 were males with bladder-origin urothelial cancer. At 3 weeks (second dose) and 6 weeks after starting treatment, blood was analyzed.

Germline V lookup: CDR1 SGHNT, CDR2 YYREEE (reference sequence). V lost 0 bases, J lost 9 bases, and 2 bases stayed unmatched. CDR3 length: 12 residues. TCR analog templates of synthetic origin were spiked into each PCR. TCRdb's table, derived via immunoSEQ multiplex PCR, lists solely in-frame clones and lacks some. The sample yields under 70,000 clones, about 81% seen once. Time point given: pretreatment peripheral blood. Sample: PBMCs, taken around atezolizumab (anti-PD-L1) treatment. The origin of this receptor is a man in his sixties or seventies with urothelial cancer. This chain links TRBV5-4 with TRBJ1-1; 7 nucleotides match TRBD1. In nucleotides, the CDR3 is TGTGCCAGCAGCTTGGAGGGACAGCAAGCTTTCTTT. Translating it yields CASSLEGQQAFF.